This TCR beta chain was identified during a study of cytomegalovirus exposure and HLA in healthy donors. The germline V gene has CDR1 LGHNA and CDR2 YNFKEQ. Unmatched junction bases numbered 9, after V lost 4 bases and J lost 3 bases. The CDR3 has 16 amino acids. Points from the study as a whole: Among donors in an Asian-associated ancestry cluster, a later analysis reportedly found fewer N-insertions than the approximately 700-donor mean. Analyzed later, most CMV-associated TCR beta chains appeared HLA-restricted. Likely technical artifact: a cluster of highly shared sequence variants.

The study ran its PCR with 60 Vbeta and 13 Jbeta primers. Libraries were prepared by immunoSEQ multiplex PCR; TCRdb keeps only in-frame clonotypes and omits some of them. The sample gives 200,000 or so clones, 75% to 80% of which show up once; 2% to 2.5% is in the top ten. Worth noting for this clone: The antigen is undetermined.

Sample: PBMCs. The rearrangement uses TRBV4-2 and TRBJ2-1; 7 bases line up with TRBD1. The TCR comes from a woman aged 30 to 39 in good health and CMV-seropositive. This chain's CDR3 is CASSPLGDSDYNEQFF. The CDR3 DNA sequence: TGTGCCAGCAGCCCTCTAGGGGACAGCGACTACAATGAGCAGTTCTTC.